The clone carrying this TCR beta chain was recorded at least ten times. The data were taken from a study of early T cells in non-severe SARS-CoV-2 infection. Study-wide context: Bulk RNA from unsorted whole blood was sequenced; chains were unpaired.

TCRdb reanalysed the 5' RACE reads using MiXCR and keeps one entry per CDR3 protein. Altogether roughly 31,000 distinct CDR3 sequences are present, about 9.5% being singletons, with the ten largest covering approximately 13%. The TCR originated in an adult who was a healthcare worker with PCR-confirmed SARS-CoV-2 infection or an uninfected control (not recorded which). Sequencing input: whole blood.

The CDR3 DNA reads TGTGCCAGCAGCAAAGGGGGGAACACTGAAGCTTTCTTT. Its protein is CASSKGGNTEAFF. This chain uses TRBV7-9 with TRBJ1-1; perhaps TRBD1 as D (6 bases). The CDR3 contains 13 residues. Germline CDR1 and CDR2: SEHNR and FQNEAQ (reference sequence). Trimming stripped 5 bases from V and 1 base from J, with 8 bases between.